Listed below are T cell receptor beta chains from one sample, sequenced in a study of T cell responses to AZD1222 COVID-19 vaccine. Data came from immunoSEQ multiplex PCR; TCRdb stores just in-frame clones and leaves some out. The sample gives approximately 110,000 clones, approximately 86% of which show up once; 5% to 7% is in the top ten. Here the sequenced sample was peripheral blood, taken on day 0 of AZD1222 vaccination. These receptors all come from an adult in good health. Both conserved end residues are part of each CDR3. A D gene is named only where the DNA matches it firmly. The size entry is marked missing in some rows and otherwise reads once, few, many or a size class.

cdr3_nt	cdr3_aa	v_call	j_call	d_call	clone_size
TGTGCCACCCGACAGCGCTCTGGAAACACCATATATTTT	CATRQRSGNTIYF	TRBV15	TRBJ1-3	.	.
TGTGCCAGCAGTTCGGGAGGGGGCGCAGGTGGCTACACCTTC	CASSSGGGAGGYTF	TRBV27	TRBJ1-2	TRBD1	.
TGTGCCACCAGTGATTTGAGGGGTGAAGCTTTCTTT	CATSDLRGEAFF	TRBV24-1	TRBJ1-1	.	.
TGCAGTGCTATTCGAAGGTGGGCTTTCTTT	CSAIRRWAFF	TRBV20-1	TRBJ1-1	.	.
TGTGCCAGCAGTACCGGTGGGGCTCTCGGGCTATACAATGAGCAGTTCTTC	CASSTGGALGLYNEQFF	TRBV28	TRBJ2-1	.	.
TGTGCCAGTAGTATAGGCGGGACAGGGAGCCAAAAATTCTCACCCCTCCACTTT	CASSIGGTGSQKFSPLHF	TRBV19	TRBJ1-6	TRBD1	.
TGTGCCAGCAGCCAAGATCGGGGCAGAGGTAATGGCTACACCTTC	CASSQDRGRGNGYTF	TRBV4-2	TRBJ1-2	.	.
TGTGCCAGCAGCCGAAGGGATGGCGCTGGGACTGAAGCTTTCTTT	CASSRRDGAGTEAFF	TRBV6-5	TRBJ1-1	.	few
TGTGCCAGCAGCTTGGGTCGGAACTATGGCTACACCTTC	CASSLGRNYGYTF	TRBV5-5	TRBJ1-2	.	.
TGTGCCAGCAGTTCCTCCCATGGCGAGCAGTACTTC	CASSSSHGEQYF	TRBV12-3/TRBV12-4	TRBJ2-7	.	.
TGTGCCAGCAGTATCGACAGGGGTAATCAGCCCCAGCATTTT	CASSIDRGNQPQHF	TRBV6-5	TRBJ1-5	TRBD1	.
TGTGCCAGCAGCTCGGGACTAGCGGGAAGTAGGGAGCTGTTTTTT	CASSSGLAGSRELFF	TRBV2	TRBJ2-2	TRBD2	.
TGTGCCAGCAGCCAAGGGACAGGGGGCCGCAATCAGCCCCAGCATTTT	CASSQGTGGRNQPQHF	TRBV3-1/TRBV3-2	TRBJ1-5	TRBD1	.
TGTGCCAGCAGGTACGGCAATCAGCCCCAGCATTTT	CASRYGNQPQHF	TRBV6-5	TRBJ1-5	.	few
TGTGCCAGCAGCTTAGAGGCGCAGACTGAAGCTTTCTTT	CASSLEAQTEAFF	TRBV7-9	TRBJ1-1	.	.
TGTGCCAGCAGCCCCTCAGGGGGGAATGAGCAGTTCTTC	CASSPSGGNEQFF	TRBV4-2	TRBJ2-1	.	.
TGTGCCAGCTCACCTATTTCGGCGGGAACCACAGATACGCAGTATTTT	CASSPISAGTTDTQYF	TRBV18	TRBJ2-3	.	.
TGTGCCACCAGTGATTTGCGGGTGGGCGGCGAGCAGTACTTC	CATSDLRVGGEQYF	TRBV24-1	TRBJ2-7	.	.
TGTGCTAGTGGTTTGGTACTCGGCCAGGTTAAAGGCAATGAGCAGTTCTTC	CASGLVLGQVKGNEQFF	TRBV12-5	TRBJ2-1	.	.
TGTGCCAGCAGCTCGTGGGGTACTGAAGCTTTCTTT	CASSSWGTEAFF	TRBV5-6	TRBJ1-1	.	once
TGTGCCAGCAGCCATTCCGCAACGCCAACTAATGAAAAACTGTTTTTT	CASSHSATPTNEKLFF	TRBV16	TRBJ1-4	.	once
TGTGCCAGCAGCCGCCCAGGGACAGAGCTGAACACTGAAGCTTTCTTT	CASSRPGTELNTEAFF	TRBV14	TRBJ1-1	TRBD1	.
TGTGCCAGCAGCTTGCAGGAGAACACTGAAGCTTTCTTT	CASSLQENTEAFF	TRBV7-9	TRBJ1-1	.	.
TGTGCCAGTAGTACAGGGAGGGACCAAAACATTCAGTACTTC	CASSTGRDQNIQYF	TRBV19	TRBJ2-4	TRBD2	few
TGTGCCAGTAGGAGCTCTGGAAACACCATATATTTT	CASRSSGNTIYF	TRBV11-3	TRBJ1-3	.	.
TGTGCCAGTAGTGCCGGACAGGGGCGGTTTAGTCGCTCTGAAGCTTTCTTT	CASSAGQGRFSRSEAFF	TRBV19	TRBJ1-1	TRBD1	.
TGTGCCAGTAGTATCCTGAACCGGCCTGACACTGAAGCTTTCTTT	CASSILNRPDTEAFF	TRBV19	TRBJ1-1	.	.